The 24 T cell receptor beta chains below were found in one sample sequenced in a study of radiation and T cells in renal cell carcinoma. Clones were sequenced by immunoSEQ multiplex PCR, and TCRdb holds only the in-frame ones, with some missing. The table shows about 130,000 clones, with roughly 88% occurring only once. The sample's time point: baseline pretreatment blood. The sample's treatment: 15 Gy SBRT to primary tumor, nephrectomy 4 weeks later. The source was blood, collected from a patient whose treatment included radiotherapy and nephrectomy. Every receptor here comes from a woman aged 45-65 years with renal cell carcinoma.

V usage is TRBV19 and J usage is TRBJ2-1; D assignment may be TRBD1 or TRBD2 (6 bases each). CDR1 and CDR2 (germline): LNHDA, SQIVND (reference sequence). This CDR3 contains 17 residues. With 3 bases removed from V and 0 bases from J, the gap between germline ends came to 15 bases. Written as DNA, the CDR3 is TGTGCCAGTAGTATTGGGGTCGGGGGCCTCTCCTACAATGAGCAGTTCTTC. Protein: CASSIGVGGLSYNEQFF.

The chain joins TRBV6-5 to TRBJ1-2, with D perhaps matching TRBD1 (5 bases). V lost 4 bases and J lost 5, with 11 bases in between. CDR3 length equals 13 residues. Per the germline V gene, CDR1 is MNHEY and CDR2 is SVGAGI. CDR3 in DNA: TGTGCCAGCAGTTCACCCGGGACGTATGGCTACACCTTC. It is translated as CASSSPGTYGYTF.

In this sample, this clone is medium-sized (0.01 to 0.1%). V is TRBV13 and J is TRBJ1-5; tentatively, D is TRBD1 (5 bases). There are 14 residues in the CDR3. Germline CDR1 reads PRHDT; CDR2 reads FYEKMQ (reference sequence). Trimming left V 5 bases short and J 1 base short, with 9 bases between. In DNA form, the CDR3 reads TGTGCCAGCAGCGCCAGGGACAGCAATCAGCCCCAGCATTTT. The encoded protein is CASSARDSNQPQHF.

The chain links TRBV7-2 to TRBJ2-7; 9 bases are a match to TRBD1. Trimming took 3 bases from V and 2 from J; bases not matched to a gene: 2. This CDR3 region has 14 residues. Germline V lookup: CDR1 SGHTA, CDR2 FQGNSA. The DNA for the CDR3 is TGTGCCAGCAGCTTGGGGACAGGGACCTACGAGCAGTACTTC. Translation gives CASSLGTGTYEQYF.

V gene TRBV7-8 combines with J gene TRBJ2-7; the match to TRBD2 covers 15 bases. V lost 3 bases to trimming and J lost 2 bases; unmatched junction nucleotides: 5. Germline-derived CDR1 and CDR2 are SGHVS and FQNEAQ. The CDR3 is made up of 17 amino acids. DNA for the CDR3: TGTGCCAGCAGCTTGGGACTAGCGGGGGGCCGCACCTACGAGCAGTACTTC. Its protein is CASSLGLAGGRTYEQYF.

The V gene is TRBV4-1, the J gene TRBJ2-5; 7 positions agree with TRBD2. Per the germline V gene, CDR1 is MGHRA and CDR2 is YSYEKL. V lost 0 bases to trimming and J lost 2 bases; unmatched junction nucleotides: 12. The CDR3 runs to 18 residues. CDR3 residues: CASSQEVGGSPRQETQYF. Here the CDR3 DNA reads TGCGCCAGCAGCCAAGAGGTGGGAGGGAGCCCCCGGCAAGAGACCCAGTACTTC.

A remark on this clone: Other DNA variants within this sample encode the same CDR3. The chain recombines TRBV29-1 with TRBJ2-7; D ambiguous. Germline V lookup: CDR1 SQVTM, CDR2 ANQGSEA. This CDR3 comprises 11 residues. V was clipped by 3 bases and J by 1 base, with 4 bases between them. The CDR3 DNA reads TGCAGCGTTGAGCGGTCCTACGAGCAGTACTTC. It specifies CSVERSYEQYF.

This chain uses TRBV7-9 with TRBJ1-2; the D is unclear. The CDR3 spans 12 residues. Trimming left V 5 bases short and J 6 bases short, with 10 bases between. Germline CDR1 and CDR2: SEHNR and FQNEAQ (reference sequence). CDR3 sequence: CASSPTWDGYTF. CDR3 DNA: TGTGCCAGCAGCCCCACATGGGATGGCTACACCTTC.

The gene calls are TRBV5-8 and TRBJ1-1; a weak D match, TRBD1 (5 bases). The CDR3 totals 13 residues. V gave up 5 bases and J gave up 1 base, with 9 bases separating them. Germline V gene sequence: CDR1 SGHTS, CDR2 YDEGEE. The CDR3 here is CASRWQGNTEAFF. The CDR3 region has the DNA TGTGCCAGCAGGTGGCAGGGGAACACTGAAGCTTTCTTT.

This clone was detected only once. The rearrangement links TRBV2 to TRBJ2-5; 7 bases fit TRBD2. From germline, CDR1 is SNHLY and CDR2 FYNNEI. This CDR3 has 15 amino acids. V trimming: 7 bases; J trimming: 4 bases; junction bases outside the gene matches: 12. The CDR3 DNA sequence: TGTGCCAGCACCCCCCTTGGGGGGGTTGGAGAGACCCAGTACTTC. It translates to CASTPLGGVGETQYF.

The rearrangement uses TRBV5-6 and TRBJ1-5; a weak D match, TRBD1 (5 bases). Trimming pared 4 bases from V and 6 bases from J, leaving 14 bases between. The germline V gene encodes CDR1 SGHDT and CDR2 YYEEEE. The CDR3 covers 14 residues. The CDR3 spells CASSQGLGGQPQHF. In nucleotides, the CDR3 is TGTGCCAGCAGCCAGGGACTTGGGGGTCAGCCCCAGCATTTT.

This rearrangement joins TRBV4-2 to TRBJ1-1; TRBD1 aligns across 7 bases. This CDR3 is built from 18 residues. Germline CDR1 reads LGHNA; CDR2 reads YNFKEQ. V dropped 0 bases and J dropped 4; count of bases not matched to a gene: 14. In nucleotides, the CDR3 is TGTGCCAGCAGCCAAGAAGGGGTTCGACAGGGTGTGGGCACTGAAGCTTTCTTT. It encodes CASSQEGVRQGVGTEAFF.

CDR3 loop: CASSQEMSSGNTIYF. As DNA, the CDR3 is TGCGCCAGCAGCCAAGAGATGAGCTCTGGAAACACCATATATTTT. The chain joins TRBV4-3 to TRBJ1-3; no firm D call. This CDR3 region has 15 residues. V shed 0 bases and J shed 0 bases, with 6 bases lying between them. CDR1 is LGHNA and CDR2 is YSLEER in the germline V gene.

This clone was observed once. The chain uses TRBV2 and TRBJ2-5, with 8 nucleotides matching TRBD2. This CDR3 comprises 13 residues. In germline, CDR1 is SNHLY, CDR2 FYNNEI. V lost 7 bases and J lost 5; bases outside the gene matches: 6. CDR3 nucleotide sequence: TGTGCCAGCATGATGGGACTAGGGGAGACCCAGTACTTC. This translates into CASMMGLGETQYF.

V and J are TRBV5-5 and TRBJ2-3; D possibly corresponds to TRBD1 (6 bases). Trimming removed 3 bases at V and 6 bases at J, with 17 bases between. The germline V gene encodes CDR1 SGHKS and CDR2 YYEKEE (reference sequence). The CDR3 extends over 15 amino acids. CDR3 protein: CASSWPGTRRDTQYF. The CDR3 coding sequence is TGTGCCAGCAGCTGGCCCGGGACACGGAGGGATACGCAGTATTTT.

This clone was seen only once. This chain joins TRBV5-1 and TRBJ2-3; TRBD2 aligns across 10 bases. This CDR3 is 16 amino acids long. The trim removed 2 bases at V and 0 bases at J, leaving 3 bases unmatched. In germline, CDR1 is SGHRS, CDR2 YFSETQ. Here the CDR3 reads CASSLALAGSTDTQYF. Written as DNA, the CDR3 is TGCGCCAGCAGCTTAGCACTAGCGGGGAGCACAGATACGCAGTATTTT.

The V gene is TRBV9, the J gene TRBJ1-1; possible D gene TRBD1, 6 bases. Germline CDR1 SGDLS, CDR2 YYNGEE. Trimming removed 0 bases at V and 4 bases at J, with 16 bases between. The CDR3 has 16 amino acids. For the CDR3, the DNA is TGTGCCAGCAGCGTAGGAACGGGACAAGAGTCCACTGAAGCTTTCTTT. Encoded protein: CASSVGTGQESTEAFF.

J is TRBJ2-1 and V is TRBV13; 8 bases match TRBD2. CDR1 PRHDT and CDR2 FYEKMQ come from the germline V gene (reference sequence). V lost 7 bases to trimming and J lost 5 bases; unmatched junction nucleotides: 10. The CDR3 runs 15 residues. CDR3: CASNPSGGVNNEQFF. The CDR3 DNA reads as TGTGCCAGCAATCCTTCCGGGGGGGTAAACAATGAGCAGTTCTTC.

As DNA, the CDR3 is TGTGCCAGTAGTATTGGCAGGGGGCCAGTCAATCAGCCCCAGCATTTT. Encoded protein: CASSIGRGPVNQPQHF. The V call is TRBV19, the J call TRBJ1-5, with 8 nucleotides matching TRBD1. This CDR3 region has 16 residues. The V and J ends lost 3 bases and 3 bases, in that order; junction bases with no gene match: 7. Germline V gene sequence: CDR1 LNHDA, CDR2 SQIVND (reference sequence).

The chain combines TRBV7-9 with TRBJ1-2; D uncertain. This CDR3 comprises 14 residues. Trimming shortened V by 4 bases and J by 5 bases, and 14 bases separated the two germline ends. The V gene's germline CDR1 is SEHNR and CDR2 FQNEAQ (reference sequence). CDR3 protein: CASSYGGLGYGYTF. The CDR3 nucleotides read TGTGCCAGCAGCTATGGAGGCCTGGGGTATGGCTACACCTTC.

The CDR3 coding sequence is TGTGCCAGCGCCCGGGACCCTTTTCTGAACACTGAAGCTTTCTTT. Protein: CASARDPFLNTEAFF. V usage is TRBV7-3 and J usage is TRBJ1-1, with D maybe TRBD1 (5 bases). Germline values: CDR1 SGHTA, CDR2 FQGTGA. With 8 bases removed from V and 0 bases from J, the gap between germline ends came to 16 bases. The CDR3 extends over 15 amino acids.

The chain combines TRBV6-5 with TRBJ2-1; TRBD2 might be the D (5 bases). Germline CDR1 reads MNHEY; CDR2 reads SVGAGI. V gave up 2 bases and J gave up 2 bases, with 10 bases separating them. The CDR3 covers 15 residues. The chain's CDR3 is CASSYGGSPYNEQFF. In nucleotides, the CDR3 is TGTGCCAGCAGTTACGGCGGGTCCCCCTACAATGAGCAGTTCTTC.

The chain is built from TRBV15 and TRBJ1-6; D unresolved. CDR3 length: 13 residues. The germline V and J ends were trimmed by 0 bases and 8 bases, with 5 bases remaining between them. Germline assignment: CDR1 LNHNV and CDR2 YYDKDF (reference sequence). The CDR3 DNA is TGTGCCACCAGCAGAGAACAAGATTCACCCCTCCACTTT. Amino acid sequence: CATSREQDSPLHF. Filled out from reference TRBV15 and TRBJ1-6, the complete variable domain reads DAMVIQNPRYQVTQFGKPVTLSCSQTLNHNVMYWYQQKSSQAPKLLFHYYDKDFNNEADTPDNFQSRRPNTSFCFLDIRSPGLGDTAMYLCATSREQDSPLHFGNGTRLTVT.

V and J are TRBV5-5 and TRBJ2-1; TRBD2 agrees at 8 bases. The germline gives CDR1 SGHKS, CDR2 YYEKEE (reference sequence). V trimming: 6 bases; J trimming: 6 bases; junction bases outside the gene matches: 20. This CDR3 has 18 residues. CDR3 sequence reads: CASILGGGGPRGGNEQFF. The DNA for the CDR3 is TGTGCCAGCATCCTCGGTGGCGGGGGGCCCCGAGGGGGCAATGAGCAGTTCTTC.